The source of this TCR beta chain is a study of CD8 T cells in ankylosing spondylitis. Study-level findings and limits: A TCR beta motif made of fewer than ten highly homologous variants seemed typical of ankylosing spondylitis blood.

In its sample, this clonotype was seen many times. Its antigen remains unknown. The junction and the germline gene differ at one end; a read error may be behind it. MiXCR was run by TCRdb on the 5' RACE reads, yielding one entry per CDR3 protein. The sample consists of around 94,000 distinct CDR3 sequences, about 9% of them appearing once. The CDR3 length is 10 residues. Germline V gene sequence: CDR1 MNHNS, CDR2 SASEGT. The V gene is TRBV6-1, the J gene TRBJ2-1; 7 bases are shared with TRBD2. The sample taken for sequencing was blood, either unsorted or a sorted T cell fraction (not recorded which). The source of this sequence is a male donor with ankylosing spondylitis. CDR3 loop: CASSAGTIVF. In DNA, the CDR3 is TGTGCCAGCAGCGCCGGGACTATTGTCTTC.